The clone carrying this T cell receptor (beta chain) was observed once. What it recognizes is unknown. This sample is drawn from a study of shared clonotypes between healthy human individuals. Study observations and caveats: Unshared clonotypes carried lower generation probabilities than those common to all four donors.

Both subsets, CD45RA+ naive and CD45RA-negative memory, were split from the CD4+ cells. Sequencing was performed with immunoSEQ multiplex PCR; in TCRdb, only in-frame clones are kept and a portion is missing. The repertoire holds approximately 2.3 million clones, with over 90% as singletons. V lost 3 bases to trimming and J lost 5 bases; unmatched junction nucleotides: 4. The CDR3 extends over 14 amino acids. Per germline, CDR1 LGHNA and CDR2 YSLEER. The clonotype originates from a man aged 18 to 29 in good health. Some clones in this sample may be carry-over from other donors' samples. Sequenced: naive CD4+ T cells from PBMCs. The subset is: CD45RA+ positively selected. The V call is TRBV4-3, the J call TRBJ1-5, with 7 bases aligning to TRBD1. CDR3 region: CASSHRTGDQPQHF. The CDR3 bases are TGCGCCAGCAGCCACAGAACAGGGGATCAGCCCCAGCATTTT.